This is a list of T cell receptor beta chains from one sample in a study of shared clonotypes between healthy human individuals. Repertoires were generated with immunoSEQ multiplex PCR, while TCRdb's copy carries only in-frame clones and drops some. The data contain about 2 million clones, approximately 94% of them singletons. The sequenced sample was naive CD8+ T cells sorted from blood. These receptors were collected from a man between 18 and 35 years old in good health. CDR3s include the opening cysteine and the closing phenylalanine or tryptophan. The D gene is left open where the match is weak. Not every row has a clone size; where given, it reads once, few, many or a size class.

D	size	V	J	DNA	CDR3
-	-	TRBV29-1	TRBJ2-1	TGCAGCGTTGATGGGCAGCCTTGGGGCAATGAGCAGTTCTTC	CSVDGQPWGNEQFF
-	-	TRBV15	TRBJ1-5	TGTGCCACCAGCAGGGGGGATCAGCCCCAGCATTTT	CATSRGDQPQHF
-	-	TRBV29-1	TRBJ2-7	TGCAGCGTTGGGGCAAGTACCTACGAGCAGTACTTC	CSVGASTYEQYF
-	-	TRBV6-1	TRBJ2-1	TGTGCCAGCAGTGAAGAGGGTCAGGGATGGGGCTACAATGAGCAGTTCTTC	CASSEEGQGWGYNEQFF
-	-	TRBV11-2	TRBJ1-2	TGTGCCAGCAGCAGTGGGGGCCTTTATGGCTACACCTTC	CASSSGGLYGYTF
-	-	TRBV30	TRBJ2-5	TGTGCCTGGACTTTAGTGGGTTGGAGGAAGGAGACCCAGTACTTC	CAWTLVGWRKETQYF
-	-	TRBV2	TRBJ1-6	TGTGCCAGCAGTGTGATGACAGTTTATAATTCACCCCTCCACTTT	CASSVMTVYNSPLHF
TRBD1	-	TRBV11-2	TRBJ2-7	TGTGCCAGCAGCAAAGGGACAGGGGCGGGGTACGAGCAGTACTTC	CASSKGTGAGYEQYF
-	-	TRBV2	TRBJ2-5	TGTGCCAGCAGGTCCGGGAACCAAGAGACCCAGTACTTC	CASRSGNQETQYF
TRBD2	-	TRBV5-1	TRBJ2-7	TGCGCCAGCAGCCAATGGACTAGCGGGAGCCCCTACGAGCAGTACTTC	CASSQWTSGSPYEQYF
TRBD2	-	TRBV5-1	TRBJ2-7	TGCGCCAGCAGTTTCGGACTAGCGGGAATTTCGCCTTACGAGCAGTACTTC	CASSFGLAGISPYEQYF
TRBD1	-	TRBV19	TRBJ2-7	TGTGCCAGTAGTGCCCGGGACAGGGGGCACTACGAGCAGTACTTC	CASSARDRGHYEQYF
TRBD2	-	TRBV27	TRBJ2-3	TGTGCCAGCAGCCTGGGGGGGAGCGTCTTCACAGATACGCAGTATTTT	CASSLGGSVFTDTQYF
-	once	TRBV7-2	TRBJ1-1	TGTGCCAGCAGTTACGACCGCTACACTGAAGCTTTCTTT	CASSYDRYTEAFF
-	-	TRBV7-9	TRBJ2-3	TGTGCCACGGGTTGGAGCACAGATACGCAGTATTTT	CATGWSTDTQYF
-	-	TRBV6-6	TRBJ2-5	TGTGCCAGCAGATCGCAGGGCTGGGGGAACCAAGAGACCCAGTACTTC	CASRSQGWGNQETQYF
-	-	TRBV29-1	TRBJ2-7	TGCAGCGTTGCTCAGGTCTACTACGAGCAGTACTTC	CSVAQVYYEQYF
-	-	TRBV27	TRBJ2-7	TGTGCCAGCAGTTTATCGCACAGGATAGTAAGCGTCCACGAGCAGTACTTC	CASSLSHRIVSVHEQYF
TRBD2	-	TRBV9	TRBJ2-1	TGTGCCAGCCACCAACTAGCGGGACCCTCCTACAATGAGCAGTTCTTC	CASHQLAGPSYNEQFF